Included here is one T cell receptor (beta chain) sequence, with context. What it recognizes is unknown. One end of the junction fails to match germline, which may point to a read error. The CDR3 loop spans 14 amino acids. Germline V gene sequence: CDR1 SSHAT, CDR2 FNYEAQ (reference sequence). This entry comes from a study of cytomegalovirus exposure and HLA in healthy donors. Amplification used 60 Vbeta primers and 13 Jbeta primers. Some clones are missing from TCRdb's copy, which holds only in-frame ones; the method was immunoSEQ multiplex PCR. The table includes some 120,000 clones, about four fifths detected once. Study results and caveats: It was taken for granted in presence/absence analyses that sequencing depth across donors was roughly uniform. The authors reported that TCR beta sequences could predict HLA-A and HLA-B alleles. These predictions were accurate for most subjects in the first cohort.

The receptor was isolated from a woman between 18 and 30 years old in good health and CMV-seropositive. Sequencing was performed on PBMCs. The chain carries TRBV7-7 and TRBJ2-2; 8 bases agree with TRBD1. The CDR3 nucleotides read TGTGCTAGCAGCTCGGACAGGGCTACCGGGGAGCTGTTTTTT. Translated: CASSSDRATGELFF. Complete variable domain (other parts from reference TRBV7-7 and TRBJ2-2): GAGVSQSPRYKVTKRGQDVTLRCDPISSHATLYWYQQALGQGPEFLTYFNYEAQPDKSGLPSDRFSAERPEGSISTLTIQRTEQRDSAMYRCASSSDRATGELFFGEGSRLTVL.